This T cell receptor (beta chain) came from a study of T cell repertoires in cytomegalovirus infection (dated by TCRdb to about 2019). As for the study more broadly: The peptide stimulations were aimed at well-studied HLA-B-restricted epitopes as well as recently identified HLA-C-restricted CMV epitopes, whose presentation resists viral immunomodulation. Donor HLA type was relevant to the analysis, because carriage of CMV infection together with the matching HLA type was indicated by public TCR beta signatures.

CDR1 MNHNY and CDR2 SVGAGI were looked up in the germline V gene (reference sequence). V is clipped by 2 bases and J by 6 bases, and the sequence between their germline boundaries is 10 bases long. The CDR3, from cysteine to phenylalanine, totals 13 residues. Left in the record is the CDR3 DNA by itself, 39 bases read in frame from the first base. These reads were obtained on an Illumina HiSeq 1500. TCRdb passed the public sequencing reads through fastp at Q25 and MiXCR, retaining productive beta sequences. For every CDR3 protein sequence, its rows merge into one entry that carries the most common genes and DNA. In all, the sample holds fewer than 1,000,000 distinct CDR3 sequences, and approximately 32% of those were seen once. Around an eighth of the sample is in the top ten clones. The research as a whole found: The ex vivo response was dominated by HLA-C-restricted CMV-specific TCR beta clonotypes, which also provided the single most frequent clonotype in two of eight donors. Cumulative frequency of public TCR beta family members discriminated carriers of CMV infection plus the relevant HLA type in this cohort and an independent roughly 320-donor cohort.

The treatment or condition label for this specimen denotes: in vitro stimulation with specific CMV peptide epitopes to enrich CMV-specific T cells. Points on this clonotype: The antigen it binds to is not known. It has no much larger one-base neighbor in the sample; base qualities were not kept.

Recombination connected TRBV6-6 to TRBJ1-1; no D segment can be confidently identified. Sequenced material: cultured CD8+ T cells from PBMCs, taken from culture after CMV antigen stimulation. This clonotype originated in a human donor in good health (CMV status not recorded). Some clones in this sample may be carry-over from other donors' samples. The DNA is TGTGCCAGCAGTTACGTCGGAAACTCTGAAGCTTTCTTT. It translates as CASSYVGNSEAFF.